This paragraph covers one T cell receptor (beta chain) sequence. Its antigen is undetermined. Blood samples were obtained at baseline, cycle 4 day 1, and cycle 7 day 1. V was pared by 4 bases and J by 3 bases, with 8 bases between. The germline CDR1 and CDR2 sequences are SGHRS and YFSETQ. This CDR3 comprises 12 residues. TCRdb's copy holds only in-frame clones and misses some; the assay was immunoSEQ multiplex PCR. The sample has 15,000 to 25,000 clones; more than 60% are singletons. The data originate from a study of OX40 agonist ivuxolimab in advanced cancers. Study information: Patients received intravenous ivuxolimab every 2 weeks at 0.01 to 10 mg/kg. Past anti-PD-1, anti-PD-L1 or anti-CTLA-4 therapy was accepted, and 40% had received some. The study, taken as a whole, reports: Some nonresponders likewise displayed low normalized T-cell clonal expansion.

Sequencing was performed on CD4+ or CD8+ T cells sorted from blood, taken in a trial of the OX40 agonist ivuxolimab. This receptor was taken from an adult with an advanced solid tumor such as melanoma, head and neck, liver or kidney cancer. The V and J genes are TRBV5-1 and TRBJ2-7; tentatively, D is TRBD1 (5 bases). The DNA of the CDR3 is TGCGCCAGCAGCCCCCAGGGCTACGAGCAGTACTTC. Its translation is CASSPQGYEQYF. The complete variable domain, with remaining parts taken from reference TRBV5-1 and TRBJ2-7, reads KAGVTQTPRYLIKTRGQQVTLSCSPISGHRSVSWYQQTPGQGLQFLFEYFSETQRNKGNFPGRFSGRQFSNSRSEMNVSTLELGDSALYLCASSPQGYEQYFGPGTRLTVT.